Described below is a single T cell receptor (beta chain) sequence and its context. This specimen belongs to a study of blood T cell repertoires in COVID-19. The overall study: Acute and convalescent COVID-19 specimens originated in the United States, Italy and Spain.

Original handling: Reference gene primer amplification yielded estimated nucleated cell counts. This table comes from immunoSEQ multiplex PCR, and its TCRdb copy is limited to in-frame clones, with some not included. V and J calls and clone size follow that table, whereas D and trimming were derived from the DNA. Among 55,000 to 70,000 clones listed, just over 85% were seen once. The CDR3 contains 14 residues. CDR1 and CDR2 (germline): PRHDT, FYEKMQ (reference sequence). Trimming pared 5 bases from V and 3 bases from J, leaving 13 bases between. This TCR was sampled from an older woman with COVID-19, enrolled during active disease. The chain couples TRBV13 to TRBJ2-5, with D maybe TRBD2 (5 bases). Source material: peripheral blood. CDR3 nucleotide sequence: TGTGCCAGCAGCCAACGGACTCGAAAAGAGACCCAGTACTTC. Its translation: CASSQRTRKETQYF.